This note documents a single T cell receptor beta chain sequence. Its matching antigen is unknown. This sample is drawn from a study of monozygotic twins with inflammatory bowel disease. The template switching step added UMIs that contained a 6-nucleotide sample barcode. Using the 5' RACE reads, TCRdb records one entry per CDR3 protein without DNA. This sample contains some 130,000 distinct CDR3 sequences. Broader study findings: The inverse Simpson measure of TCRbeta diversity was lower in IBD patients than in healthy co-twins. Among twins, concordant and discordant pairs did not differ in repertoire similarity, possibly from limited power.

Isolation of total RNA was performed on whole blood, with no prior T cell sorting. Sequencing used blood. This sequence originates from a human donor with ulcerative colitis or Crohn's disease, or a healthy co-twin of an affected twin (not recorded which).

The CDR3 sequence is CASTQIPIGDKFAGELFF. V gene TRBV6-1 combines with J gene TRBJ2-2; TCRdb names TRBD1, which stays unverified in the absence of DNA. The CDR3 covers 18 residues. Germline CDR1 MNHNS, CDR2 SASEGT.